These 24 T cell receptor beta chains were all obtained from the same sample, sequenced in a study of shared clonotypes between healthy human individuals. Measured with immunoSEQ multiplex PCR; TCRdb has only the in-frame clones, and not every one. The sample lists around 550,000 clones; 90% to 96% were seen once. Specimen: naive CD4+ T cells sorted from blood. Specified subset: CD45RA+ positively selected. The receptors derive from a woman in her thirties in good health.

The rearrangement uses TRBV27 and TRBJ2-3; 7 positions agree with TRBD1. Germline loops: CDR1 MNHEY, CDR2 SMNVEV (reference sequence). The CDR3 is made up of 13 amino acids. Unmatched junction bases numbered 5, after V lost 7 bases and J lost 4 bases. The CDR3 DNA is TGTGCCAGCAACGACCAGGGGGCAGATACGCAGTATTTT. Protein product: CASNDQGADTQYF.

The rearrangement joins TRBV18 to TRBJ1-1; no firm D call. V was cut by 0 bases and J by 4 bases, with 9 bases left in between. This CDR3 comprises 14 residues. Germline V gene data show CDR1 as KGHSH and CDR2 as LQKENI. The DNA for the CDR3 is TGTGCCAGCTCACCACCTGGGCTAGGCACTGAAGCTTTCTTT. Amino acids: CASSPPGLGTEAFF.

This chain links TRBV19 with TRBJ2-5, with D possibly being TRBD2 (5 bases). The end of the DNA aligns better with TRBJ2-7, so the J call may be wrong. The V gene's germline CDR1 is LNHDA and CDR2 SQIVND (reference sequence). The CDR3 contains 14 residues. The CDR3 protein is CASSIDGGFGEQYF. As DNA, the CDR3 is TGTGCCAGTAGTATAGATGGAGGATTTGGCGAGCAGTACTTC.

CDR3 DNA sequence: TGTGCCAGCAGTTTCAGGACAGGGAGGTCTGGGGCCAACGTCCTGACTTTC. Its protein product is CASSFRTGRSGANVLTF. This chain uses TRBV27 with TRBJ2-6, with 8 bases identical to TRBD1. In germline, CDR1 is MNHEY, CDR2 SMNVEV (reference sequence). The CDR3 is 17 amino acids. Losses at the gene ends were 3 bases for V and 1 base for J; bases not matched to a gene: 5.

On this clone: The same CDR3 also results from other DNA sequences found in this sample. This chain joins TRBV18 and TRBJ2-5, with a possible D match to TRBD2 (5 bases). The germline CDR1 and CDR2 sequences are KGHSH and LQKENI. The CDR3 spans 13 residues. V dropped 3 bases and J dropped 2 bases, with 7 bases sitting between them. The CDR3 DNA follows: TGTGCCAGCTCACCGGGGAGTCAAGAGACCCAGTACTTC. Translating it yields CASSPGSQETQYF. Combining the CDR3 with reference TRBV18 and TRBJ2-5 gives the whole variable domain NAGVMQNPRHLVRRRGQEARLRCSPMKGHSHVYWYRQLPEEGLKFMVYLQKENIIDESGMPKERFSAEFPKEGPSILRIQQVVRGDSAAYFCASSPGSQETQYFGPGTRLLVL.

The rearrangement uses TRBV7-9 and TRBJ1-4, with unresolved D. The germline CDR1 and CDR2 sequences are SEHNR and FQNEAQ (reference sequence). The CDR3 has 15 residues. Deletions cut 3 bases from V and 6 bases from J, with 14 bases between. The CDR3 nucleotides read TGTGCCAGCAGCTTCCCTGGAGCCGGGGATGAAAAACTGTTTTTT. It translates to CASSFPGAGDEKLFF.

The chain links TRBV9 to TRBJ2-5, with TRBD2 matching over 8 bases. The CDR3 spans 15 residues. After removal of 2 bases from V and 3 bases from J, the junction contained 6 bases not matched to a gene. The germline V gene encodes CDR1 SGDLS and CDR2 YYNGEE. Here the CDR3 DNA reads TGTGCCAGCAGCGTTGATAACGGGAGGGAAGAGACCCAGTACTTC. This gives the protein CASSVDNGREETQYF.

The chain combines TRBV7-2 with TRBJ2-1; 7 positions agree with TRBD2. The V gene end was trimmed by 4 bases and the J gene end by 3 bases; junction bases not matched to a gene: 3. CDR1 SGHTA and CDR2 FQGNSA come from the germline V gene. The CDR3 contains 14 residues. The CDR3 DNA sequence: TGTGCCAGCAGCTCGGGACTACGCTACAATGAGCAGTTCTTC. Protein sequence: CASSSGLRYNEQFF.

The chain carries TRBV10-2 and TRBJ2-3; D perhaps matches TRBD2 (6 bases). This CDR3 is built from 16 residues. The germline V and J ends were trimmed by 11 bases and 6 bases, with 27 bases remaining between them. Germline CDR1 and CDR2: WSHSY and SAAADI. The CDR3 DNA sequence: TGCGCCCAGCATGACGGGAGTTCGGGGGATGGGGATACGCAGTATTTT. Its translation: CAQHDGSSGDGDTQYF.

The CDR3 sequence is CASSFMGLAGGWYQETQYF. The DNA of the CDR3 is TGTGCCAGCAGCTTTATGGGGCTAGCGGGTGGTTGGTACCAAGAGACCCAGTACTTC. The V gene is TRBV11-2, the J gene TRBJ2-5; 8 bases are a match to TRBD2. There are 19 residues in the CDR3. Germline CDR1 reads SGHAT; CDR2 reads FQNNGV. Trimming cost V 3 bases and J 0 bases; bases outside gene matches: 15.

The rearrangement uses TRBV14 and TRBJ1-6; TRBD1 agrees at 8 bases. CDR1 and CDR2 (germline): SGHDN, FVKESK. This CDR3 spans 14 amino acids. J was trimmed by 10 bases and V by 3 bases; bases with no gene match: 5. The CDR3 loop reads CASSQRQGMSPLHF. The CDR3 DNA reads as TGTGCCAGCAGCCAGAGACAGGGGATGTCACCCCTCCACTTT.

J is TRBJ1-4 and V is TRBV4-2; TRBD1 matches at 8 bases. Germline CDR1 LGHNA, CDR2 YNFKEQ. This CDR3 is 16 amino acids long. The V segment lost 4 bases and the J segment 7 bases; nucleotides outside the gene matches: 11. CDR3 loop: CASSPADRDEREKLFF. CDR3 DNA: TGTGCCAGCAGCCCGGCGGACAGGGATGAGCGTGAAAAACTGTTTTTT.

CDR3 DNA sequence: TGTGCCAGCAGTAATACAGGGAATCAGCCCCAGCATTTT. Its translation: CASSNTGNQPQHF. The rearrangement uses TRBV6-6 and TRBJ1-5; a possible D gene is TRBD1 (6 bases). The CDR3 extends over 13 amino acids. The V gene lost 5 bases and the J gene lost 4 bases, with 9 bases spanning the gap. Germline loops: CDR1 MNHNY, CDR2 SVGAGI (reference sequence).

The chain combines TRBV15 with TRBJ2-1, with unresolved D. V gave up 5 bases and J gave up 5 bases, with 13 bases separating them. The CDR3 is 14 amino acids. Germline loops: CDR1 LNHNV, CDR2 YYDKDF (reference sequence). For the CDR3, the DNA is TGTGCCACCAGCGCGGCGGAAACCGACAATGAGCAGTTCTTC. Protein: CATSAAETDNEQFF.

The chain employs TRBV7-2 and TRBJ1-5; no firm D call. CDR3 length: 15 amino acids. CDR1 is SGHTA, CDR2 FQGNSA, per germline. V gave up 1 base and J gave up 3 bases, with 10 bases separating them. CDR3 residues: CASSLGPGPNQPQHF. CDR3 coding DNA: TGTGCCAGCAGCTTAGGCCCAGGACCCAATCAGCCCCAGCATTTT.

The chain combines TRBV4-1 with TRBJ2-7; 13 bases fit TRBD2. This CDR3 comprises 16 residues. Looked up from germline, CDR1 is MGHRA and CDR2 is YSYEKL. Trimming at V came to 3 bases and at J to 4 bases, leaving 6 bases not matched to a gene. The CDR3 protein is CASSQGLAGFVYEQYF. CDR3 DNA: TGCGCCAGCAGCCAGGGACTAGCGGGATTTGTATACGAGCAGTACTTC.

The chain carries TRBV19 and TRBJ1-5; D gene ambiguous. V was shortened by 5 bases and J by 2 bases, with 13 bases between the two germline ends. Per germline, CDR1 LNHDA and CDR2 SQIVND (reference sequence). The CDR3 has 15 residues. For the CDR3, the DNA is TGTGCCAGTAGTTGGCCGGCAGGAGGCAATCAGCCCCAGCATTTT. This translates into CASSWPAGGNQPQHF.

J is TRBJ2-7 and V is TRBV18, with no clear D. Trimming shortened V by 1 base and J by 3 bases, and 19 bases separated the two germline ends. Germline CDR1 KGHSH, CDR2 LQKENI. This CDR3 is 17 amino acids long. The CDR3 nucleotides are TGTGCCAGCTCACCACACGAGCTCCTTAAAGCCAACTACGAGCAGTACTTC. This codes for CASSPHELLKANYEQYF.

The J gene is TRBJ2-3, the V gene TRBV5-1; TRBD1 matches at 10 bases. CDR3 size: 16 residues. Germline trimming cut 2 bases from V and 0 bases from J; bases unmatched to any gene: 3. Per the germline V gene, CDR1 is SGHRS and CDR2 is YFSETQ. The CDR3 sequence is CASSFGQGVSTDTQYF. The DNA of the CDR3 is TGCGCCAGCAGCTTTGGACAGGGGGTTAGCACAGATACGCAGTATTTT.

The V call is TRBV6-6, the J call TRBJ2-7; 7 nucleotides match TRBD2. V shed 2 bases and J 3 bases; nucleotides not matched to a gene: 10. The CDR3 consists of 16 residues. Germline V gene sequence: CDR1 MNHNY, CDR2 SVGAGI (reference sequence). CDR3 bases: TGTGCCAGCAGTTACGAATTCGGGACTACCTTCTACGAGCAGTACTTC. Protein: CASSYEFGTTFYEQYF.

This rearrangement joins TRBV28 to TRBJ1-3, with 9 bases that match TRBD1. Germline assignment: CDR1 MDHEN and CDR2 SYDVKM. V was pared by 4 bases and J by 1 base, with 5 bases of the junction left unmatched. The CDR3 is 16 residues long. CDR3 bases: TGTGCCAGCAGTTCTCCGGGACAGGGTTCTGGAAACACCATATATTTT. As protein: CASSSPGQGSGNTIYF. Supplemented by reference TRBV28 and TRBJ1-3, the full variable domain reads DVKVTQSSRYLVKRTGEKVFLECVQDMDHENMFWYRQDPGLGLRLIYFSYDVKMKEKGDIPEGYSVSREKKERFSLILESASTNQTSMYLCASSSPGQGSGNTIYFGEGSWLTVV.

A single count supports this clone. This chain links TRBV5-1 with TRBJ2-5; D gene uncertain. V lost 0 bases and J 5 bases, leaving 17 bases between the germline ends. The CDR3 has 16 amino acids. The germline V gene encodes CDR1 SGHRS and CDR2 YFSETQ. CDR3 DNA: TGCGCCAGCAGCTTGGGTCCAGTTGGGGTTAGTGAGACCCAGTACTTC. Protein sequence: CASSLGPVGVSETQYF.

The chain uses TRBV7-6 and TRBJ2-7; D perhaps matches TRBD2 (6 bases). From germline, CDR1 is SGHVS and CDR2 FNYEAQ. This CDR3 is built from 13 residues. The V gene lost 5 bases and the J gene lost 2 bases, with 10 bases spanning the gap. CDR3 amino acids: CASSQGLTYEQYF. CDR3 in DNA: TGTGCCAGCAGCCAAGGACTAACCTACGAGCAGTACTTC.

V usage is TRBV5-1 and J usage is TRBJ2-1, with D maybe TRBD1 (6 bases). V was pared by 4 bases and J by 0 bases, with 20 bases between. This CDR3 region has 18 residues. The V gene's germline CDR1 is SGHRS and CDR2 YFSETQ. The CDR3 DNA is TGCGCCAGCAGCGAGGGGGTGGGCGGTCGTAGCTCCTACAATGAGCAGTTCTTC. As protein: CASSEGVGGRSSYNEQFF.